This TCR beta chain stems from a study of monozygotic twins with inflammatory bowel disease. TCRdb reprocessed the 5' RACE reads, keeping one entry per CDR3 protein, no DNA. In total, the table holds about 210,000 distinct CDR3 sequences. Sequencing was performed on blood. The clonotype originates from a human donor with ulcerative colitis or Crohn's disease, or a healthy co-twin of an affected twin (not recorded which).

The CDR3 spells CSATGVPEAFF. The V call is TRBV20-1, the J call TRBJ1-1. The CDR3 consists of 11 residues. Germline V gives CDR1 DFQATT, CDR2 SNEGSKA (reference sequence).